The following is a T cell receptor (beta chain) sequence with its context. The entry originates in a study of blood T cell repertoires in COVID-19. Overall study context: Samples representing acute and convalescent COVID-19 were sourced from the United States, Italy and Spain. Nucleic acid was either cDNA or gDNA, and it came from T cells, B-cell-depleted T cells, or PBMCs.

Original methodology: The assay estimated nucleated cells by amplifying reference gene primers. The table came from immunoSEQ multiplex PCR; TCRdb's copy has only in-frame clones and leaves some out. Clonal size and the V and J genes are those of that table, whereas D and trimming came from the DNA. The sample records roughly 80,000 clones, 88% being singletons. Germline-derived CDR1 and CDR2 are SGHAT and FQNNGV. The J segment lost 2 bases and the V segment lost 6 bases, leaving 7 bases of the junction unmatched. This CDR3 has 15 residues. V gene TRBV11-2 combines with J gene TRBJ2-3, with TRBD2 identical over 8 bases. This TCR was sampled from a woman older than 75 with acute or convalescent COVID-19. Sequencing used peripheral blood. CDR3 loop: CASRATSGNTDTQYF. CDR3 bases: TGTGCCAGCAGAGCCACTAGCGGAAACACAGATACGCAGTATTTT.